This T cell receptor (beta chain) originates from a study of OX40 agonist ivuxolimab in advanced cancers. In the study overall: Patients received ivuxolimab, an intravenous treatment, every 2 weeks at 0.01 to 10 mg/kg. Broader study findings: The study observed clonal expansion of CD4+ and CD8+ blood T cells by week 6 at 0.1 to 3.0 mg/kg. On average, CD8+ T cells showed a greater number of expanded clones than CD4+.

With regard to this clone: Its antigen is currently unknown.

Clones were sequenced by immunoSEQ multiplex PCR, and TCRdb holds only the in-frame ones, with some missing. The repertoire holds roughly 50,000 clones, with 85% to 90% as singletons. Germline CDR1 reads SGHTA; CDR2 reads FQGNSA. After removal of 6 bases from V and 0 bases from J, the junction contained 5 bases not matched to a gene. CDR3 length: 15 amino acids. This chain joins TRBV7-2 and TRBJ2-3; TRBD2 matches 8 bases. The sequencing used CD4+ or CD8+ T cells sorted from blood, collected in a trial of the OX40 agonist ivuxolimab. This TCR derives from an adult with an advanced solid tumor such as melanoma, head and neck, liver or kidney cancer. The DNA of the CDR3 is TGTGCCAGCAGTCGTAGCGGGGTTAGCACAGATACGCAGTATTTT. Protein sequence: CASSRSGVSTDTQYF.